The source of this T cell receptor (beta chain) is a study of Graves' ophthalmopathy and Graves' hyperthyroidism. On this clonotype: This could be a read error, since a much larger clone is one nucleotide away. Since the CDR3 does not end with the conserved phenylalanine or tryptophan, this likely comes from a read error.

CDR3 length equals 17 residues. Germline values: CDR1 SGHAT, CDR2 FQNNGV. V lost 4 bases and J lost 2; bases outside the gene matches: 11. From RNA, the CDR3 regions of TCR beta chains were amplified and sequenced. The workflow started with a first-round RT-PCR run with HTBI primers and then moved on to a second-round multiplex PCR. MiXCR, applied by TCRdb to the multiplex PCR reads, yields one record per CDR3 protein. Among about 500,000 distinct CDR3 sequences listed, 13% to 15% were seen once. This rearrangement joins TRBV11-2 to TRBJ2-7; 10 nucleotides align to TRBD1. This clonotype originated in a woman aged 25 to 39 with Graves' ophthalmopathy. The sample consisted of blood. The CDR3 DNA sequence: TGTGCCAGCAGCTCCTACCTACTGGGACAGGGGACCTACGAGCAGTACTAC. Translation gives CASSSYLLGQGTYEQYY.